This T cell receptor beta chain was sequenced in a study of OX40 agonist ivuxolimab in advanced cancers. Study at large: Under the entry rules, prior anti-PD-1, anti-PD-L1 or anti-CTLA-4 therapy was allowed, and less than 50% had some.

Trimming cost V 5 bases and J 0 bases; bases outside gene matches: 6. The germline V gene encodes CDR1 GTSNPN and CDR2 SVGIG (reference sequence). CDR3 size: 16 residues. Profiling relied on immunoSEQ multiplex PCR, and the TCRdb table lists in-frame clones only, not all of them. Among around 66,000 clones listed, approximately 78% were seen once. Turning to this clone: As yet, its antigen is unknown.

Whole-study results and caveats: Among T cells, CD8+ cells averaged more expanded clones than CD4+ cells. Dose levels from 0.1 to 3.0 mg/kg saw CD4+ and CD8+ blood T cells expand clonally by week 6. Low normalized T-cell clonal expansion was also seen in some nonresponders.

The sequencing used CD4+ or CD8+ T cells sorted from blood, collected in a trial of the OX40 agonist ivuxolimab. The V and J genes are TRBV30 and TRBJ1-4; 10 positions agree with TRBD1. The origin of this receptor is an adult with an advanced solid tumor such as melanoma, head and neck, liver or kidney cancer. Here the CDR3 reads CAWAGTGASTNEKLFF. The CDR3 nucleotides read TGTGCCTGGGCAGGGACAGGGGCGTCAACTAATGAAAAACTGTTTTTT. The entire variable domain, with the rest obtained from reference TRBV30 and TRBJ1-4, is as follows: SQTIHQWPATLVQPVGSPLSLECTVEGTSNPNLYWYRQAAGRGLQLLFYSVGIGQISSEVPQNLSASRPQDRQFILSSKKLLLSDSGFYLCAWAGTGASTNEKLFFGSGTQLSVL.